A selection of T cell receptor beta chains follows, all from one sample in a study of tumor-infiltrating lymphocytes in oesophageal squamous cell carcinoma. TCRdb re-called the PCR reads with MiXCR, one entry per CDR3 protein. The sample has about 12,000 distinct CDR3 sequences, around 49% seen once; the top ten hold more than 30%. Sample: esophageal tumor tissue. These receptors were taken from a female donor with esophageal squamous cell carcinoma. Both conserved end residues are part of each CDR3. The order of the fields is clone size, V gene, CDR3 protein. Clone size is given for some rows only: seen once, a few or many times, or a class if the clone is expanded.

>.|TRBV7-3
CASSPLGSYEQYF
>.|TRBV7-3
CASSLKANNKQFF
>.|TRBV7-3
CASSLTGRTSGIDEQFF
>many|TRBV19
CASSLSGHTDTQYF
>.|TRBV27
CASRKGTATYGYTF
>.|TRBV11-2
CASSPLLWGGLDTQYF
>.|TRBV6-1
CASSTYQGYEQYF
>many|TRBV6-1
CATVESGGGYGYTF
>few|TRBV5-1
CASSWGTSGLNEQFF
>many|TRBV12-3/TRBV12-4
CASSPSGRKTDTQYF
>many|TRBV11-2
CASSLGVTGGSVGF
>.|TRBV28
CASSFPGTSGYSYNEQFF
>.|TRBV7-6
CASSLAFRRSDNEQFF
>.|TRBV7-9
CASSRLGRKETQYF
>.|TRBV11-1
CASSLGSGQGIYNEQFF
>.|TRBV6-4
CASISWPPLHF
>medium-sized|TRBV24-1
CATSEPDRGLYNEQFF
>.|TRBV6-1
CASKEGASEQETQYF
>hyperexpanded|TRBV7-2
CASTRSRTYEQYF
>few|TRBV7-8
CASSTQSGSYEQYF
>.|TRBV7-2
CASSLENTVRYNEQYF
>.|TRBV12-3/TRBV12-4
CASSYRYIAGDYEQYF
>.|TRBV7-3
CASSLLRTGSYGYTF
>.|TRBV25-1
CASSAARRSYNEQFF
>.|TRBV7-6
CASSRPGQGEQYF
>once|TRBV7-6
CASSLSGQGNEQYF
>few|TRBV7-6
CASSPILDGYEQYF
>.|TRBV7-8
CASSLDGGYQPQHF
>.|TRBV5-1
CASSPRQGRVSTEAFF
>.|TRBV12-3/TRBV12-4
CASSPTPAGTGELFF
>few|TRBV7-9
CASSPKANGNEQFF
>once|TRBV7-8
CASSPEGQNRPRAEAFF